These 9 T cell receptor beta chains came from one sample sequenced in a study of identical twins. Each CDR3 protein is one row after TCRdb ran MiXCR on the 5' RACE reads. Seen here are some 760,000 distinct CDR3 sequences, around a sixth observed once, and the top ten hold around 12%. These same data were also listed under a study on T cells expressing NK-cell markers.

Sequencing was done on a sample of PBMCs. These receptors were collected from a woman aged 18-29 years in good health.

This clonotype came up many times. V is TRBV5-6 and J is TRBJ1-2; D gene unclear. Looked up from germline, CDR1 is SGHDT and CDR2 is YYEEEE. This CDR3 has 14 residues. Trimming removed 3 bases from V and 4 bases from J, with 13 bases in between. CDR3: CASSSGTPLYGYTF. The CDR3 DNA sequence: TGTGCCAGCAGCTCCGGTACCCCCCTCTATGGCTACACCTTC.

This clonotype was detected a few times. This sequence joins TRBV3-1 and TRBJ1-2, with 8 bases matching TRBD1. In germline, CDR1 is LGHDT, CDR2 YNNKEL (reference sequence). V shed 4 bases and J 7 bases; nucleotides not matched to a gene: 5. The CDR3 runs to 13 residues. Here the CDR3 DNA reads TGTGCCAGCAGCCTTCAGGACAGGGCTGGCTACACCTTC. The encoded protein is CASSLQDRAGYTF.

Many counts were recorded for this clonotype. V usage is TRBV5-5 and J usage is TRBJ2-7, with 13 positions matching TRBD2. The germline V gene has CDR1 SGHKS and CDR2 YYEKEE (reference sequence). The CDR3 is 15 residues long. V gave up 2 bases and J gave up 2 bases; unmatched junction bases: 1. The DNA for the CDR3 is TGTGCCAGCAGCTTTGGACTAGCGGGGGCCTACGAGCAGTACTTC. Translation: CASSFGLAGAYEQYF.

This clonotype was seen only a few times. The chain links TRBV6-5 to TRBJ2-2; D remains unclear. V gave up 2 bases and J gave up 6 bases, with 7 bases separating them. Germline-derived CDR1 and CDR2 are MNHEY and SVGAGI. The CDR3 length is 13 residues. The CDR3: CASSYIRAGELFF. The DNA for the CDR3 is TGTGCCAGCAGTTACATCCGGGCCGGGGAGCTGTTTTTT.

The rearrangement uses TRBV20-1 and TRBJ2-3; D might be TRBD1 or TRBD2, each matching 5 bases. The V end was cut by 3 bases, the J end by 1 base, with 14 bases between. The V gene's germline CDR1 is DFQATT and CDR2 SNEGSKA (reference sequence). This CDR3 contains 15 residues. The CDR3 here is CSASGGIGGTDTQYF. Written as DNA, the CDR3 is TGCAGTGCTAGTGGGGGTATCGGTGGCACAGATACGCAGTATTTT.

This clonotype was picked up many times. The gene calls are TRBV10-3 and TRBJ2-5; 12 nucleotides align to TRBD2. Unmatched junction bases numbered 3, after V lost 0 bases and J lost 4 bases. This CDR3 contains 16 residues. Germline CDR1 is ENHRY and CDR2 is SYGVKD. Here the CDR3 DNA reads TGTGCCATCAGTGAGTCCGGACTAGCGGGAACAGAGACCCAGTACTTC. Residues: CAISESGLAGTETQYF.

This clonotype was seen more than once but under ten times. V and J are TRBV6-1 and TRBJ2-3, with TRBD1 matching over 8 bases. Trimming removed 6 bases from V and 3 bases from J; junction bases left unmatched: 8. The length of the CDR3 is 15 residues. CDR1 is MNHNS and CDR2 is SASEGT in the germline V gene. Here the CDR3 reads CASRGRQGKTDTQYF. In DNA, the CDR3 is TGTGCCAGCAGGGGAAGACAGGGGAAGACAGATACGCAGTATTTT.

This clonotype was found a few times. The V call is TRBV12-3 or TRBV12-4, the J call TRBJ2-7; possibly TRBD2 for D (6 bases). Trimming stripped 5 bases from V and 0 bases from J, with 14 bases between. This CDR3 comprises 15 residues. The CDR3 region is CASSLSSAPSYEQYF. Here the CDR3 DNA reads TGTGCCAGCAGTCTTTCTAGCGCCCCCTCCTACGAGCAGTACTTC.

This sequence joins TRBV4-3 and TRBJ2-5; 8 bases are a match to TRBD2. Trimming took 0 bases from V and 12 from J; bases not matched to a gene: 6. The CDR3 covers 13 residues. The germline CDR1 and CDR2 sequences are LGHNA and YSLEER. This chain's CDR3 is CASSQDPSGYEYF. The DNA of the CDR3 is TGCGCCAGCAGCCAAGATCCTAGCGGGTATGAGTACTTC.